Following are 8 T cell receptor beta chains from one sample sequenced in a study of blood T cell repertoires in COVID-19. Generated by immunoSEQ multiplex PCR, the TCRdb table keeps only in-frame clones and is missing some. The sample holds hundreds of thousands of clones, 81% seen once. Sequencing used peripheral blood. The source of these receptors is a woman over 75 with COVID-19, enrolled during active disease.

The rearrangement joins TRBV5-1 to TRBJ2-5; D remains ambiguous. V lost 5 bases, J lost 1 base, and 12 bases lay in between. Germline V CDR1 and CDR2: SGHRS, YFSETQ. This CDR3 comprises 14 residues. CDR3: CASSLQILQETQYF. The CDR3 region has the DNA TGCGCCAGCAGTCTCCAGATTCTCCAAGAGACCCAGTACTTC.

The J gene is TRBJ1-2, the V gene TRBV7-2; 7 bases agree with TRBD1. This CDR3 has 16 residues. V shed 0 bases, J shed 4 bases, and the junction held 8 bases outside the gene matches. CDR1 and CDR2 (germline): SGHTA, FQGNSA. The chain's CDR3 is CASSLARGQGGYGYTF. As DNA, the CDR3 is TGTGCCAGCAGCTTAGCGAGGGGGCAGGGCGGCTATGGCTACACCTTC.

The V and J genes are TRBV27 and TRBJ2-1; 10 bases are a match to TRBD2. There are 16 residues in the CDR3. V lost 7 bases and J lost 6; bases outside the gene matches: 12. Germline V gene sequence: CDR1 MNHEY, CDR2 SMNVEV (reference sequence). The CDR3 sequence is CASKEELAGISNEQFF. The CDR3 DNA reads TGTGCCAGCAAGGAGGAACTAGCGGGGATAAGCAATGAGCAGTTCTTC.

The DNA for the CDR3 is TGTGCCAGTCGGGACAGATATGGCTACACCTTC. Residues: CASRDRYGYTF. The chain couples TRBV19 to TRBJ1-2; the match to TRBD1 covers 7 bases. Per germline, CDR1 LNHDA and CDR2 SQIVND (reference sequence). With V trimmed by 8 bases and J by 5 bases, 2 bases remained unmatched. The CDR3 is 11 residues long. The whole variable domain, filled in from reference TRBV19 and TRBJ1-2, reads DGGITQSPKYLFRKEGQNVTLSCEQNLNHDAMYWYRQDPGQGLRLIYYSQIVNDFQKGDIAEGYSVSREKKESFPLTVTSAQKNPTAFYLCASRDRYGYTFGSGTRLTVV.

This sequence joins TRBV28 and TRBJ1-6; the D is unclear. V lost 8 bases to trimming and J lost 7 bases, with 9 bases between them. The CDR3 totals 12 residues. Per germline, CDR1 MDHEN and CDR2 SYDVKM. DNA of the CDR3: TGTGCCAGCTCACTCATCAATTCACCCCTCCACTTT. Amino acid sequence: CASSLINSPLHF.

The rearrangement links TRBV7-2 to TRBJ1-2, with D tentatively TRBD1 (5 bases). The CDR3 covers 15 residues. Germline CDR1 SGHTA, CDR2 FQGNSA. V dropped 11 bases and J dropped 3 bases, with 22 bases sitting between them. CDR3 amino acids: CAEQSLGLGDYGYTF. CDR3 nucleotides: TGTGCCGAACAGAGCTTGGGACTGGGGGACTATGGCTACACCTTC.

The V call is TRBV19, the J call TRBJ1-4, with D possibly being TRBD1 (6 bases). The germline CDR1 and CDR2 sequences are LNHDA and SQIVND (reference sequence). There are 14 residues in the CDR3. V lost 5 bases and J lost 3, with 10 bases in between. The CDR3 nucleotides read TGTGCCAGTAGTCCAAGGGGGTCTAATGAAAAACTGTTTTTT. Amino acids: CASSPRGSNEKLFF.

The CDR3 spells CASSTSPTSGAAAYEQYF. The CDR3 coding sequence is TGCGCCAGCAGCACCTCCCCGACCTCTGGGGCTGCGGCCTACGAGCAGTACTTC. V usage is TRBV5-1 and J usage is TRBJ2-7; D possibly corresponds to TRBD1 (5 bases). Germline loops: CDR1 SGHRS, CDR2 YFSETQ. The CDR3 is 18 residues long. The germline V and J ends were trimmed by 4 bases and 2 bases, with 25 bases remaining between them.